This TCR beta chain was captured in a study of early T cells in non-severe SARS-CoV-2 infection. Study summary: Bulk RNA isolated from unsorted whole blood underwent sequencing; chains were not paired. Notes on the study in general: Lookups in VDJdb leaned toward anti-spike CD8 responses and missed private and CD4 specificities.

This clonotype was seen repeatedly, ten times or more. Its antigen is still unknown. Germline values: CDR1 LGHDT, CDR2 YNNKEL (reference sequence). Trimming removed 0 bases from V and 9 bases from J, with 16 bases in between. The CDR3 sequence is 15 residues long. Each cDNA molecule carried a unique molecular identifier. From the 5' RACE reads, TCRdb called clonotypes with MiXCR, one entry per CDR3 protein. The sample includes tens of thousands of distinct CDR3 sequences, 3.5% to 4% of them seen just once. This chain connects TRBV3-1 to TRBJ2-3; the D is unclear. Sequencing was done on a sample of whole blood. This clonotype originated in an adult who was a healthcare worker with PCR-confirmed SARS-CoV-2 infection or an uninfected control (not recorded which). CDR3 DNA: TGTGCCAGCAGCCAAGATTGGAACGGCGGAGAGACGCAGTATTTT. Encoded protein: CASSQDWNGGETQYF.